This TCR beta chain came from a study of T cell responses to AZD1222 COVID-19 vaccine. Turning to the study itself: Second-dose recipients at about 4 or about 12 weeks were treated as one pooled group.

Overall study findings and caveats: Of spike-specific TCRs, nearly half reportedly target regions left unmutated in variants. Most donors were white British and more were female, and clonal diversity was possibly underestimated.

V was clipped by 9 bases and J by 6 bases; unmatched bases: 8. The CDR3 covers 13 residues. Germline-derived CDR1 and CDR2 are SNHLY and FYNNEI. Produced via immunoSEQ multiplex PCR; TCRdb's table is partial and in-frame only. The table includes 90,000 to 120,000 clones, about nine tenths detected once. This clone appeared once. The antigen remains unidentified. This material consisted of peripheral blood, taken on day 0 of AZD1222 vaccination. The clonotype comes from an adult in good health. The chain employs TRBV2 and TRBJ1-1; TRBD1 matches at 9 bases. CDR3 DNA: TGTGCCAGTGACCGGGACAGGGAGTCTGAAGCTTTCTTT. The encoded protein is CASDRDRESEAFF.